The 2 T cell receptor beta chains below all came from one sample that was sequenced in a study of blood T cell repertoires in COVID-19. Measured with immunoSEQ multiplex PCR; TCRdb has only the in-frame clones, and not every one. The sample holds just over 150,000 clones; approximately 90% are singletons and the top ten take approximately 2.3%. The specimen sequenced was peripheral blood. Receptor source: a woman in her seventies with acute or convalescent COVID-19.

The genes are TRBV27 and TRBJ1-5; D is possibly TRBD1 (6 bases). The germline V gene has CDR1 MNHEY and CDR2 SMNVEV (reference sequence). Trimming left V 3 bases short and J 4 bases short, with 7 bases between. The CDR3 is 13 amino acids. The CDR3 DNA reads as TGTGCCAGCAGTTTCCAGGGGAATCAGCCCCAGCATTTT. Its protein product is CASSFQGNQPQHF.

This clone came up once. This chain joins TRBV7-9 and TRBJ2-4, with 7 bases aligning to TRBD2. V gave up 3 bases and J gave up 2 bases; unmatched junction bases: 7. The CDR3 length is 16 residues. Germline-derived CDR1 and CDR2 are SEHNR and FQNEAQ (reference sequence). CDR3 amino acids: CASSFGIGGTKNIQYF. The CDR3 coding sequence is TGTGCCAGCAGCTTCGGCATCGGGGGGACCAAAAACATTCAGTACTTC.